A selection of T cell receptor gamma chains follows, all from one sample in a study of intestinal T cells in coeliac disease. TCRdb ran CATT on the multiplex PCR reads. The data show 300 to 450 gamma-chain clones, with around half seen just once and 30% to 40% held by the top ten. Sequencing was carried out using a duodenal biopsy. The source of these receptors is a human donor with celiac disease. Each CDR3 is given with its conserved first and last residue. Size values are once, few and many counts, or a class for expanded clones, and some rows have none.

V gene: TRGV5
J gene: TRGJP2
clone size: .
CDR3 protein: CATGTGHPPSSDWIKTF
CDR3 DNA: TGTGCCACTGGGACAGGCCATCCCCCTAGTAGTGATTGGATCAAGACGTTT

V gene: TRGV10
J gene: TRGJP1
clone size: .
CDR3 protein: CAAWDCNTTGWFKIF
CDR3 DNA: TGTGCTGCGTGGGATTGCAATACCACTGGTTGGTTCAAGATATTT

V gene: TRGV8
J gene: TRGJP1
clone size: .
CDR3 protein: CATWGTPPPAGFKIF
CDR3 DNA: TGTGCCACCTGGGGTACTCCTCCACCCGCGGGGTTCAAGATATTT

V gene: TRGV4
J gene: TRGJP1
clone size: .
CDR3 protein: CATLGWAYHCWFKIF
CDR3 DNA: TGTGCCACCCTGGGATGGGCGTACCACTGTTGGTTCAAGATATTT

V gene: TRGV8
J gene: TRGJ1/TRGJ2
clone size: .
CDR3 protein: CATWDHTPPPYYKKLF
CDR3 DNA: TGTGCCACCTGGGACCACACCCCCCCGCCTTATTATAAGAAACTCTTT

V gene: TRGV10
J gene: TRGJP1
clone size: once
CDR3 protein: CAAVGPLTGWFKIF
CDR3 DNA: TGTGCTGCCGTAGGTCCCCTCACTGGTTGGTTCAAGATATTT

V gene: TRGV10
J gene: TRGJ1/TRGJ2
clone size: .
CDR3 protein: CAAWVVSWDYSGGSKLF
CDR3 DNA: TGTGCTGCGTGGGTGGTGTCGTGGGATTATTCGGGGGGGTCAAAACTCTTT

V gene: TRGV2
J gene: TRGJ1/TRGJ2
clone size: .
CDR3 protein: CATWGRAGSEGKLF
CDR3 DNA: TGTGCCACCTGGGGACGGGCCGGAAGCGAGGGGAAACTCTTT

V gene: TRGV8
J gene: TRGJ1/TRGJ2
clone size: hyperexpanded
CDR3 protein: CAPLPLRLKLF
CDR3 DNA: TGTGCCCCCCTTCCTCTGAGATTGAAACTCTTT

V gene: TRGV2
J gene: TRGJ1/TRGJ2
clone size: .
CDR3 protein: CATWDGLSEKLF
CDR3 DNA: TGTGCCACCTGGGACGGCCTATCGGAGAAACTCTTT

V gene: TRGV9
J gene: TRGJ1/TRGJ2
clone size: .
CDR3 protein: CALWGCPHKLF
CDR3 DNA: TGTGCCTTGTGGGGGTGTCCCCACAAACTCTTT

V gene: TRGV10
J gene: TRGJ1/TRGJ2
clone size: .
CDR3 protein: CAAWVQNYYKKLF
CDR3 DNA: TGTGCTGCGTGGGTACAAAATTATTATAAGAAACTCTTT

V gene: TRGV2
J gene: TRGJ1/TRGJ2
clone size: .
CDR3 protein: CATWDAVVWGKKLF
CDR3 DNA: TGTGCCACCTGGGACGCCGTCGTGTGGGGTAAGAAACTCTTT

V gene: TRGV2
J gene: TRGJ1/TRGJ2
clone size: .
CDR3 protein: CATWDGLWYKKLF
CDR3 DNA: TGTGCCACCTGGGACGGGCTTTGGTATAAGAAACTCTTT

V gene: TRGV8
J gene: TRGJP2
clone size: .
CDR3 protein: CAPGSKESRGSDWIKTF
CDR3 DNA: TGTGCACCTGGGAGTAAGGAATCCCGCGGTAGTGATTGGATCAAGACGTTT

V gene: TRGV2
J gene: TRGJP2
clone size: few
CDR3 protein: CATWGRLSDWIKTF
CDR3 DNA: TGTGCCACCTGGGGACGCCTGAGTGATTGGATCAAGACGTTT

V gene: TRGV2
J gene: TRGJ1/TRGJ2
clone size: .
CDR3 protein: CATWDGQFGGKLF
CDR3 DNA: TGTGCCACCTGGGACGGGCAATTTGGGGGGAAACTCTTT

V gene: TRGV9
J gene: TRGJ1/TRGJ2
clone size: .
CDR3 protein: CALWEVLTPIHKKLF
CDR3 DNA: TGTGCCTTGTGGGAGGTGCTTACCCCCATCCATAAGAAACTCTTT

V gene: TRGV10
J gene: TRGJ1/TRGJ2
clone size: .
CDR3 protein: CAAWAPYYKKLF
CDR3 DNA: TGTGCTGCGTGGGCCCCCTATTATAAGAAACTCTTT

V gene: TRGV2
J gene: TRGJ1/TRGJ2
clone size: few
CDR3 protein: CATWDGPPPYYKKLF
CDR3 DNA: TGTGCCACCTGGGACGGGCCCCCTCCTTATTATAAGAAACTCTTT

V gene: TRGV10
J gene: TRGJ1/TRGJ2
clone size: .
CDR3 protein: CAAWDGGYKKLF
CDR3 DNA: TGTGCTGCGTGGGATGGGGGTTATAAGAAACTCTTT

V gene: TRGV9
J gene: TRGJP1
clone size: .
CDR3 protein: CALWEEVRFKIF
CDR3 DNA: TGTGCCTTGTGGGAGGAGGTTCGGTTCAAGATATTT

V gene: TRGV2
J gene: TRGJP1
clone size: .
CDR3 protein: CATWDGHVVGSKIF
CDR3 DNA: TGTGCCACCTGGGACGGGCATGTAGTTGGTTCCAAGATATTT

V gene: TRGV8
J gene: TRGJP1
clone size: .
CDR3 protein: CATWYTTGWFKIF
CDR3 DNA: TGTGCCACCTGGTATACCACTGGTTGGTTCAAGATATTT

V gene: TRGV10
J gene: TRGJP1
clone size: .
CDR3 protein: CAARNTTGWFKIF
CDR3 DNA: TGTGCTGCGCGTAATACCACTGGTTGGTTCAAGATATTT

V gene: TRGV10
J gene: TRGJ1/TRGJ2
clone size: few
CDR3 protein: CAAWVVSWISGVKLF
CDR3 DNA: TGTGCTGCGTGGGTGGTGTCGTGGATATCGGGGGTCAAACTCTTT

V gene: TRGV9
J gene: TRGJP1
clone size: few
CDR3 protein: CALWERFGFKIF
CDR3 DNA: TGTGCCTTGTGGGAGAGGTTCGGTTTCAAGATATTT

V gene: TRGV8
J gene: TRGJP1
clone size: few
CDR3 protein: CAPGILTPAGFKIF
CDR3 DNA: TGTGCACCTGGGATCCTCACCCCCGCGGGGTTCAAGATATTT

V gene: TRGV2
J gene: TRGJ1/TRGJ2
clone size: .
CDR3 protein: CATLREGKLF
CDR3 DNA: TGTGCCACCCTCCGTGAAGGGAAACTCTTT

V gene: TRGV10
J gene: TRGJP1
clone size: .
CDR3 protein: CAAWELWGGYTTGWFKIF
CDR3 DNA: TGTGCTGCGTGGGAGTTATGGGGAGGGTATACCACTGGTTGGTTCAAGATATTT

V gene: TRGV2
J gene: TRGJP2
clone size: .
CDR3 protein: CATRTPLSDWIKTF
CDR3 DNA: TGTGCCACCCGGACGCCTTTGAGTGATTGGATCAAGACGTTT

V gene: TRGV4
J gene: TRGJ1/TRGJ2
clone size: .
CDR3 protein: CATWVIGEGVGYKKLF
CDR3 DNA: TGTGCCACCTGGGTTATTGGGGAGGGTGTAGGTTATAAGAAACTCTTT